This T cell receptor (beta chain) was profiled in a study of blood T cell repertoires in COVID-19. Study summary: The samples span acute and convalescent COVID-19 from the United States, Italy and Spain. T cells, B-cell-depleted T cells, or PBMCs supplied cDNA or gDNA.

Enrolment of Seattle patients took place during active infection, and they were followed longitudinally. The CDR3 is 15 amino acids. CDR1 and CDR2 (germline): SGDLS, YYNGEE. V lost 3 bases and J lost 2, with 12 bases in between. Methods used by the authors: Counts of nucleated cells, estimated from reference gene primer amplification, were obtained. Profiled with immunoSEQ multiplex PCR; TCRdb holds only in-frame clones, not every one. V, J and clone size reflect that table, while D and trimming were determined from the DNA. The top ten clones hold around 7.2% of a sample with about 240,000 clones, around 81% of them seen once.

What was sequenced was peripheral blood. The J gene is TRBJ1-5, the V gene TRBV9; D gene uncertain. The TCR originated in a woman over 75 with COVID-19, enrolled during active disease. The DNA of the CDR3 is TGTGCCAGCAGCGCAAGCGGATGGGGCAATCAGCCCCAGCATTTT. It codes for CASSASGWGNQPQHF.